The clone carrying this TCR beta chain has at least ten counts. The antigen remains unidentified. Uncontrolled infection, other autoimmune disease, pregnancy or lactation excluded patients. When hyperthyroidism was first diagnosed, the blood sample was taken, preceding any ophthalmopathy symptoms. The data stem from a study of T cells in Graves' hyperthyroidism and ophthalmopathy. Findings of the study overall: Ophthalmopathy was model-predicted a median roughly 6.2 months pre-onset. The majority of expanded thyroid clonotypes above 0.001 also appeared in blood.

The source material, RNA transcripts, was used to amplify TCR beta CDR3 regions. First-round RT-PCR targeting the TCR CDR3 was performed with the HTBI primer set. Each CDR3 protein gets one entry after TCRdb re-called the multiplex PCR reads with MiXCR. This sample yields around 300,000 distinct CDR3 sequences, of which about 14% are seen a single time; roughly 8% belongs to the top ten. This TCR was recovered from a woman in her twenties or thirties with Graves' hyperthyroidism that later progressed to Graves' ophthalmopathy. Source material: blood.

The CDR3 DNA reads as TGTGCCAGCATAAAGGACGGGTTGAACACTGAAGCTTTCTTT. As protein: CASIKDGLNTEAFF. The rearrangement uses TRBV12-3 or TRBV12-4 and TRBJ1-1; D remains ambiguous. CDR3 length equals 14 residues. V was shortened by 7 bases and J by 0 bases, with 12 bases between the two germline ends.